This TCR beta chain was recorded in a study of technical replicates of blood from several donors. Generated by immunoSEQ multiplex PCR, the TCRdb table keeps only in-frame clones and is missing some. The sample contains tens of thousands of clones, about 92% of which appear only once. Germline-derived CDR1 and CDR2 are MGHRA and YSYEKL. This CDR3 spans 15 amino acids. V gave up 1 base and J gave up 4 bases; unmatched junction bases: 2. This clone came up once. The sequence came from a human donor in good health. This chain links TRBV4-1 with TRBJ1-1; 11 bases are shared with TRBD1. The sample consisted of T cells isolated from PBMCs. CDR3 amino acids: CASSQGDRGATEAFF. CDR3 nucleotides: TGCGCCAGCAGCCAAGGGGACAGGGGGGCCACTGAAGCTTTCTTT.